This entry lists 12 T cell receptor beta chains sequenced from one sample in a study of blood T cells in healthy people across ages. The authors ran a second PCR of about 7 to 11 cycles using a sample-barcoded 5' primer and a J-beta primer mix. TCRdb reanalysed the 5' RACE reads using MiXCR and keeps one entry per CDR3 protein. Of hundreds of thousands of distinct CDR3 sequences listed, 40% to 50% were seen once; the top ten hold around 18%. The material sequenced was blood. The receptors were sampled from a man aged 55 to 70 in good health.

J is TRBJ2-7 and V is TRBV7-2; TRBD2 agrees at 14 bases. Trimming removed 9 bases from V and 4 bases from J; junction bases left unmatched: 8. CDR3 length equals 15 residues. Germline CDR1 SGHTA, CDR2 FQGNSA. CDR3 DNA: TGTGCCAGTTCGGGACTAGCGGGGGCAACGTACGAGCAGTACTTC. Its translation is CASSGLAGATYEQYF.

The chain's CDR3 is CASSCDRATYNEQFF. The CDR3 bases are TGTGCCAGCAGCTGCGACAGGGCGACCTACAATGAGCAGTTCTTC. The gene calls are TRBV7-8 and TRBJ2-1; 7 bases line up with TRBD1. Germline trimming cut 4 bases from V and 2 bases from J; bases unmatched to any gene: 5. The CDR3 loop spans 15 amino acids. Germline V gene data show CDR1 as SGHVS and CDR2 as FQNEAQ.

This clonotype was seen a handful of times. The chain joins TRBV27 to TRBJ2-7, with 8 bases aligning to TRBD1. Germline values: CDR1 MNHEY, CDR2 SMNVEV (reference sequence). This CDR3 has 16 residues. V lost 0 bases to trimming and J lost 4 bases; unmatched junction nucleotides: 8. The CDR3 DNA is TGTGCCAGCAGTTTATCTAACACAGGGGGAACGTACGAGCAGTACTTC. Translating gives CASSLSNTGGTYEQYF.

The chain employs TRBV13 and TRBJ2-5, with D possibly matching TRBD2 (6 bases). The closer fit of TRBJ2-7 to the DNA end suggests the J call may be wrong. CDR1 and CDR2 (germline): PRHDT, FYEKMQ (reference sequence). The CDR3 totals 14 residues. CDR3 coding DNA: TGTGCCAGCAGCCCAAGCCAGGGAGGAAACGAGCAGTACTTC. Translation: CASSPSQGGNEQYF.

The J gene is TRBJ2-7, the V gene TRBV7-9; a weak D match, TRBD2 (7 bases). Germline V gives CDR1 SEHNR, CDR2 FQNEAQ (reference sequence). The length of the CDR3 is 13 residues. Between the trimmed V and J ends, which lost 7 bases and 3 bases, there was a span of 13 bases. CDR3: CASTRGANYEQYF. CDR3 coding DNA: TGTGCCAGCACCCGGGGGGCGAACTACGAGCAGTACTTC.

The chain recombines TRBV30 with TRBJ1-3; D gene uncertain. The germline V and J ends were trimmed by 4 bases and 3 bases, with 16 bases remaining between them. Germline V gene data show CDR1 as GTSNPN and CDR2 as SVGIG (reference sequence). The CDR3 length is 15 residues. The CDR3 nucleotides are TGTGCCTGGACACTAGCACTGGCTGGTGGAAACACCATATATTTT. This codes for CAWTLALAGGNTIYF. The full variable domain, its missing parts supplied by reference TRBV30 and TRBJ1-3, is SQTIHQWPATLVQPVGSPLSLECTVEGTSNPNLYWYRQAAGRGLQLLFYSVGIGQISSEVPQNLSASRPQDRQFILSSKKLLLSDSGFYLCAWTLALAGGNTIYFGEGSWLTVV.

The genes are TRBV24-1 and TRBJ1-2; D not certain. Germline CDR1 reads KGHDR; CDR2 reads SFDVKD. The V gene lost 4 bases and the J gene lost 1 base, with 3 bases spanning the gap. CDR3 length: 12 residues. CDR3 protein: CATSDHNYGYTF. DNA of the CDR3: TGTGCCACCAGTGACCATAACTATGGCTACACCTTC.

About this clonotype: This may stem from a read error, because a much larger clone lies one nucleotide away. The genes are TRBV20-1 and TRBJ2-5; 9 bases fit TRBD2. The CDR3 spans 15 residues. V shed 5 bases, J shed 11 bases, and the junction held 18 bases outside the gene matches. Looked up from germline, CDR1 is DFQATT and CDR2 is SNEGSKA (reference sequence). The DNA of the CDR3 is TGCAGTGCTCCTCCTGCGGGGGGGCCATCCAATGAGCAGTACTTC. Translated: CSAPPAGGPSNEQYF.

The V call is TRBV29-1, the J call TRBJ2-1; D is possibly TRBD2 (5 bases). The germline gives CDR1 SQVTM, CDR2 ANQGSEA. The CDR3 sequence is 14 residues long. With 6 bases removed from V and 0 bases from J, the gap between germline ends came to 12 bases. CDR3 sequence: CSVPRDSSYNEQFF. In DNA, the CDR3 is TGCAGCGTGCCCCGGGATAGCTCCTACAATGAGCAGTTCTTC.

V usage is TRBV4-3 and J usage is TRBJ2-7, with a tentative D call TRBD1 (6 bases). Per germline, CDR1 LGHNA and CDR2 YSLEER. The CDR3 covers 15 residues. V lost 4 bases, J lost 0 bases, and 13 bases lay in between. CDR3 nucleotide sequence: TGCGCCAGCAGCCTCAGGGGTACCAACTCCTACGAGCAGTACTTC. Translating gives CASSLRGTNSYEQYF.

This clonotype has only a few counts. The gene calls are TRBV11-1 and TRBJ2-5; D call uncertain. CDR3 length: 14 amino acids. V was trimmed by 0 bases and J by 7 bases, leaving 12 bases between them. Germline CDR1 reads SGHAT; CDR2 reads FQDESV (reference sequence). In DNA form, the CDR3 reads TGTGCCAGCAGCTTAGCACAGTCTGCCGGGACCCAGTACTTC. Its protein is CASSLAQSAGTQYF.

This clonotype has only a few counts. The rearrangement uses TRBV5-6 and TRBJ2-7; 9 nucleotides agree with TRBD1. The CDR3 contains 17 residues. V shed 0 bases, J shed 2 bases, and the junction held 9 bases outside the gene matches. Looked up from germline, CDR1 is SGHDT and CDR2 is YYEEEE. The CDR3 coding sequence is TGTGCCAGCAGCTTGGAAGCCCAGGACAGGGGCACCTACGAGCAGTACTTC. It encodes CASSLEAQDRGTYEQYF.